These 2 T cell receptor beta chains share one sample of origin, sequenced in a study of blood T cell repertoires in COVID-19 (TCRdb year 2020). The receptor library was made with the immunoSEQ multiplex PCR assay. Held by TCRdb, this immuneACCESS table contains in-frame sequences only and omits some clones. Under half of the omission traces to an unresolved V gene where checked; the cause of the rest is unknown. Here the sample has around 450,000 clones; about 85% occur a single time. The ten most abundant clones make up roughly 1.8% of the sample. Sequenced material: PBMCs or T cells enriched from blood (not recorded which). The receptors stem from a woman between 18 and 29 years old with acute COVID-19.

The chain links TRBV6-5 to TRBJ1-2; D is undetermined. The V and J ends lost 7 bases and 2 bases respectively, with 8 bases between them. The germline CDR1 and CDR2 sequences are MNHEY and SVGAGI. This CDR3 is 12 amino acids long. CDR3 loop: CASTPQNYGYTF. Here the CDR3 DNA reads TGTGCCAGCACCCCACAGAACTATGGCTACACCTTC.

This clone was found once. This chain connects TRBV18 to TRBJ1-1, with 7 bases lining up with TRBD1. There are 17 residues in the CDR3. V lost 3 bases to trimming and J lost 3 bases; unmatched junction nucleotides: 13. CDR1 is KGHSH and CDR2 is LQKENI in the germline V gene. CDR3 sequence reads: CASSPRAQGSVDTEAFF. CDR3 coding DNA: TGTGCCAGCTCACCGCGTGCACAGGGGAGTGTGGACACTGAAGCTTTCTTT.